This T cell receptor beta chain was profiled in a study of human T cells and chemical hapten exposure. Study-level information: Sensitization used 2% DPC on approximately 2 cm by approximately 2 cm upper inner arm skin.

The sample's time point: patch test 2, 6 weeks after DPC sensitization. Treatment in this sample: therapeutic diphenylcyclopropenone sensitization with weekly scalp DPC. Trimming pared 4 bases from V and 4 bases from J, leaving 8 bases between. The CDR3 spans 13 residues. Germline CDR1 reads SGDLS; CDR2 reads YYNGEE. This clonotype has more than one count but fewer than ten. The library gave individual cDNA molecules unique molecular identifiers. One entry per CDR3 protein results from TCRdb running MiXCR on the RACE reads. Among about 42,000 distinct CDR3 sequences listed, more than 8.5% were seen once.

This chain uses TRBV9 with TRBJ2-2; D not resolved. This TCR derives from a woman aged 35 to 49 with alopecia areata. Some clones in this sample may be carry-over from other donors' samples. The source was whole blood, collected in connection with sensitization to the hapten diphenylcyclopropenone (DPC). CDR3 sequence: CASSKSVTGELFF. DNA of the CDR3: TGTGCCAGCAGCAAAAGTGTCACCGGGGAGCTGTTTTTT.